Presented here are 2 T cell receptor beta chains from one specimen sequenced in a study of CD8+CD57+ T cells in acquired aplastic anemia. Sequencing was done on patients that had shown CD8+CD57+ cell expansion by flow cytometry. Genomic DNA was employed as the template in profiling TCR beta VDJ and CDR3. Via MiXCR, TCRdb re-called the reads, giving one row per CDR3 protein. This sample carries over 150,000 distinct CDR3 sequences, roughly 65% of them seen once, and the ten largest clones take more than 40%. The sequenced material came from sorted CD4+, CD8+, or CD8+CD57+ T cells (not recorded which) from PBMCs. Receptors were obtained from a human donor with aplastic anemia.

The V and J genes are TRBV7-8 and TRBJ1-6; weak D call: TRBD1 (5 bases). CDR3 length equals 16 residues. Germline V gives CDR1 SGHVS, CDR2 FQNEAQ. Trimming cost V 5 bases and J 7 bases, with 18 bases left between them. The CDR3 is CASSVEVASGNSPLHF. Here the CDR3 DNA reads TGTGCCAGCAGCGTAGAAGTAGCGTCAGGGAATTCACCCCTCCACTTT.

This clonotype was picked up many times. V gene TRBV4-1 combines with J gene TRBJ1-1; TRBD1 is a possible D gene (5 bases). V lost 0 bases and J 8 bases, leaving 13 bases between the germline ends. The length of the CDR3 is 14 residues. Germline CDR1 and CDR2: MGHRA and YSYEKL. This CDR3 is CASSQEGVGREAFF. CDR3 nucleotide sequence: TGCGCCAGCAGCCAAGAGGGCGTGGGGCGGGAAGCTTTCTTT.